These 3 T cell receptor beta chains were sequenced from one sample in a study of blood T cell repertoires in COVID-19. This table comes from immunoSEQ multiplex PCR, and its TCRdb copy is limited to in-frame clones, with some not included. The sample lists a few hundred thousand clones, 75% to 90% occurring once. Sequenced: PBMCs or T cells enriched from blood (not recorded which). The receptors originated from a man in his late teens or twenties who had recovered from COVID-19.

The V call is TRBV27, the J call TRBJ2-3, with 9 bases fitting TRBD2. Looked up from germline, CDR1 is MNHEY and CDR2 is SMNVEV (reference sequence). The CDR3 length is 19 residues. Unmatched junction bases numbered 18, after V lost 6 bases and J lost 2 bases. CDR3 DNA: TGTGCCAGCAGACGACGCCGGCTAGCGGGACTAAGGACCACAGATACGCAGTATTTT. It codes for CASRRRRLAGLRTTDTQYF.

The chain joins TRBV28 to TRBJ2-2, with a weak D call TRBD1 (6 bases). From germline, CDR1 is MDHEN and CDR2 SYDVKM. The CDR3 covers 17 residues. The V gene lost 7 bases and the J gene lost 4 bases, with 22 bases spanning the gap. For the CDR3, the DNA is TGTGCCAGCACCTCTCCCTGGGGCCAAGGGGGCACCGGGGAGCTGTTTTTT. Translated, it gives CASTSPWGQGGTGELFF.

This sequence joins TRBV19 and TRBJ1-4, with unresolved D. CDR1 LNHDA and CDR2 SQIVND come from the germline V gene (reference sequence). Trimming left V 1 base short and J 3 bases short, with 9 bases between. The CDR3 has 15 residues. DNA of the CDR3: TGTGCCAGTAGTATAGGGCGGGGATCTAATGAAAAACTGTTTTTT. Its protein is CASSIGRGSNEKLFF.